The 28 T cell receptor beta chains below come from one sample, sequenced in a study of yellow fever vaccine responses in identical twins. TCRdb called the RT-PCR reads again in MiXCR, with one record for every CDR3 protein. The sample includes some 10,000 distinct CDR3 sequences, more than 65% seen only once; the top ten take less than 8.5%. The sequences come from T cells from blood (PBMCs), unsorted or a sorted subset (not recorded which), collected before or after yellow fever vaccination (not recorded which). The receptors originated from a woman between 18 and 29 years old who received the yellow fever vaccine.

The rearrangement uses TRBV16 and TRBJ1-1; D is undetermined. Trimming took off 3 bases at V and 2 bases at J, with 10 bases between the two ends. The CDR3 covers 14 residues. Looked up from germline, CDR1 is KGHSY and CDR2 is FQNENV. The CDR3 nucleotides are TGTGCCAGCAGCCAGGGTGGCGGTAACACTGAAGCTTTCTTT. Translating it yields CASSQGGGNTEAFF.

This clonotype came up once. V and J are TRBV28 and TRBJ1-1; no definite D call. Trimming shortened V by 2 bases and J by 3 bases, and 10 bases separated the two germline ends. Per the germline V gene, CDR1 is MDHEN and CDR2 is SYDVKM. The CDR3 has 14 residues. This chain's CDR3 is CASSLDYPYTEAFF. The CDR3 nucleotides read TGTGCCAGCAGTTTAGATTATCCCTACACTGAAGCTTTCTTT.

The chain has TRBV11-3 and TRBJ1-6, with 9 nucleotides matching TRBD1. Per the germline V gene, CDR1 is SGHNT and CDR2 is YENEEA. The CDR3 covers 14 residues. V was pared by 4 bases and J by 9 bases, with 4 bases of the junction left unmatched. The CDR3 is CASSSTGGISPLHF. CDR3 bases: TGTGCCAGCAGCTCGACAGGGGGGATTTCACCCCTCCACTTT.

This chain connects TRBV19 to TRBJ2-1; unclear D gene. The CDR3 spans 15 residues. Germline V gives CDR1 LNHDA, CDR2 SQIVND (reference sequence). V was clipped by 3 bases and J by 0 bases, with 9 bases between them. DNA for the CDR3: TGTGCCAGTAGTATCGACCCGAGCTCCTACAATGAGCAGTTCTTC. Its protein is CASSIDPSSYNEQFF.

This clonotype was seen a handful of times. V is TRBV29-1 and J is TRBJ2-3; weak D call: TRBD1 (6 bases). This CDR3 region has 15 residues. The V gene lost 6 bases and the J gene lost 5 bases, with 21 bases spanning the gap. Germline lookup yields CDR1 SQVTM and CDR2 ANQGSEA. The CDR3 protein is CSVTVAVEGGDTQYF. For the CDR3, the DNA is TGCAGCGTCACAGTTGCGGTTGAAGGGGGAGATACGCAGTATTTT.

The chain employs TRBV14 and TRBJ2-1; 14 nucleotides agree with TRBD2. Germline V lookup: CDR1 SGHDN, CDR2 FVKESK. Trimming removed 4 bases from V and 8 bases from J; junction bases left unmatched: 13. This CDR3 spans 18 amino acids. In nucleotides, the CDR3 is TGTGCCAGCAGCCTAAACCCGACTAGCGGGAGGGCCTTAGATGAGCAGTTCTTC. This gives the protein CASSLNPTSGRALDEQFF.

The chain recombines TRBV11-1 with TRBJ2-5; 8 nucleotides match TRBD1. V gave up 3 bases and J gave up 5 bases; unmatched junction bases: 11. The germline gives CDR1 SGHAT, CDR2 FQDESV (reference sequence). This CDR3 is built from 16 residues. CDR3 amino acids: CASSFSPGTGLETQYF. The CDR3 DNA reads as TGTGCCAGCAGCTTTAGCCCCGGGACAGGTTTGGAGACCCAGTACTTC.

Only one count was recorded for this clonotype. The junction does not match germline at one end; this may be a read error. The chain uses TRBV18 and TRBJ2-2, with D maybe TRBD2 (5 bases). The CDR3 has 14 residues. Germline V gives CDR1 KGHSH, CDR2 LQKENI. In DNA, the CDR3 is TGTACCAGCGGCGTACGAACGAACACCGGGGAGCTGTTTTTT. This encodes CTSGVRTNTGELFF.

The rearrangement joins TRBV28 to TRBJ2-5; TRBD2 might be the D (6 bases). The CDR3 has 16 amino acids. Trimming stripped 7 bases from V and 1 base from J, with 19 bases between. Germline V gene data show CDR1 as MDHEN and CDR2 as SYDVKM. CDR3 protein: CASTPAGRGPQETQYF. The CDR3 nucleotides are TGTGCCAGCACCCCAGCCGGGCGGGGTCCCCAAGAGACCCAGTACTTC. The full variable domain, its missing parts supplied by reference TRBV28 and TRBJ2-5, is DVKVTQSSRYLVKRTGEKVFLECVQDMDHENMFWYRQDPGLGLRLIYFSYDVKMKEKGDIPEGYSVSREKKERFSLILESASTNQTSMYLCASTPAGRGPQETQYFGPGTRLLVL.

The V gene is TRBV11-1, the J gene TRBJ2-1, with D hard to call. There are 13 residues in the CDR3. Between the trimmed V and J ends, which lost 5 bases and 6 bases, there was a span of 11 bases. Germline CDR1 is SGHAT and CDR2 is FQDESV (reference sequence). The CDR3 loop reads CASSPDGPNEQFF. The CDR3 DNA reads as TGTGCCAGCAGCCCTGACGGACCCAATGAGCAGTTCTTC.

V is TRBV20-1 and J is TRBJ2-7; D remains unclear. V shed 6 bases and J shed 4 bases, with 10 bases lying between them. CDR3 size: 11 residues. CDR1 and CDR2 (germline): DFQATT, SNEGSKA (reference sequence). The CDR3 DNA sequence: TGCAGTGCCATGGACGGGTACGAGCAGTACGTC. Protein sequence: CSAMDGYEQYV.

The gene calls are TRBV11-1 and TRBJ2-7, with a possible D match to TRBD1 (6 bases). Germline V gene sequence: CDR1 SGHAT, CDR2 FQDESV (reference sequence). The CDR3 has 16 residues. V dropped 5 bases and J dropped 4 bases, with 21 bases sitting between them. As DNA, the CDR3 is TGTGCCAGCAGCATACGACGTACCGGGACACGATACGAGCAGTACTTC. This encodes CASSIRRTGTRYEQYF.

This clonotype occurred a few times. The V call is TRBV12-3 or TRBV12-4, the J call TRBJ1-3; 12 bases are shared with TRBD1. The CDR3 spans 18 residues. V lost 6 bases and J lost 0; bases outside the gene matches: 9. Here the CDR3 reads CASRYGTGGTRSGNTIYF. CDR3 DNA sequence: TGTGCCAGCAGGTACGGGACAGGGGGCACCCGCTCTGGAAACACCATATATTTT.

This clonotype was detected a few times. The V call is TRBV6-1, the J call TRBJ2-1; maybe TRBD2 (6 bases). Germline V gene sequence: CDR1 MNHNS, CDR2 SASEGT. The CDR3 has 14 amino acids. The V gene lost 7 bases and the J gene lost 5 bases, with 15 bases spanning the gap. The CDR3 sequence is CASTQADYDNEQFF. The CDR3, as DNA: TGTGCCAGCACCCAGGCGGACTACGACAATGAGCAGTTCTTC.

This chain links TRBV20-1 with TRBJ2-2; TRBD1 matches at 10 bases. Per germline, CDR1 DFQATT and CDR2 SNEGSKA (reference sequence). The CDR3 sequence is 14 residues long. Trimming took 0 bases from V and 12 from J; bases not matched to a gene: 7. The CDR3 DNA sequence: TGCAGTGCTAGAGATGTGGGGGACAGGGGAAAGCTGTTTTTT. Encoded protein: CSARDVGDRGKLFF.

V usage is TRBV28 and J usage is TRBJ2-5, with a weak D call TRBD1 (5 bases). Germline V lookup: CDR1 MDHEN, CDR2 SYDVKM. V dropped 2 bases and J dropped 0 bases, with 13 bases sitting between them. This CDR3 is built from 16 residues. CDR3 loop: CASSLVDSKYQETQYF. CDR3 nucleotides: TGTGCCAGCAGTTTAGTCGACAGCAAGTACCAAGAGACCCAGTACTTC.

This clonotype occurred once. The genes are TRBV6-7 and TRBJ1-5, with 12 bases lining up with TRBD1. TRBV6-7 is marked as an open reading frame, function uncertain. This CDR3 contains 16 residues. With 5 bases clipped from V and 3 bases from J, the junction kept 5 bases outside the gene matches. Written as DNA, the CDR3 is TGTGCCAGCAGTCCGGGACAGGGGGCTCTCAATCAGCCCCAGCATTTT. It encodes CASSPGQGALNQPQHF.

This clonotype was counted once. The chain joins TRBV2 to TRBJ1-3; D is uncertain. CDR3 size: 14 residues. The V end lost 1 base, the J end lost 4 bases, and 8 bases lay between the germline ends. CDR1 is SNHLY and CDR2 is FYNNEI in the germline V gene. The CDR3 DNA follows: TGTGCCAGCAGTGAAGGGTCGACAGGAAACACCATATATTTT. This translates into CASSEGSTGNTIYF.

This clonotype was observed a handful of times. This chain joins TRBV27 and TRBJ2-5; no reliable D call. With 8 bases removed from V and 4 bases from J, the gap between germline ends came to 5 bases. Germline assignment: CDR1 MNHEY and CDR2 SMNVEV (reference sequence). The CDR3 extends over 10 amino acids. CDR3 sequence reads: CASGLETQYF. The CDR3 nucleotides read TGTGCCAGCGGGCTAGAGACCCAGTACTTC.

This clonotype was recorded a few times. The chain is built from TRBV6-1 and TRBJ2-3, with a tentative D call TRBD2 (6 bases). CDR3 length equals 16 residues. The V gene's germline CDR1 is MNHNS and CDR2 SASEGT. Trimming cost V 3 bases and J 3 bases, with 16 bases left between them. The DNA for the CDR3 is TGTGCCAGCAGTGAGGGCGTGCGGGGCCAGACAGATACGCAGTATTTT. Its translation: CASSEGVRGQTDTQYF.

This clonotype appeared a few times. The V and J genes are TRBV15 and TRBJ1-5; 9 bases align to TRBD1. Looked up from germline, CDR1 is LNHNV and CDR2 is YYDKDF (reference sequence). The length of the CDR3 is 19 residues. Losses at the gene ends were 0 bases for V and 2 bases for J; bases not matched to a gene: 11. CDR3 in DNA: TGTGCCACCAGCAGAGATATTACATGGGACAGGGTAGGCAATCAGCCCCAGCATTTT. Its translation is CATSRDITWDRVGNQPQHF.

The chain has TRBV4-1 and TRBJ1-6; TRBD1 might be the D (5 bases). Germline CDR1 MGHRA, CDR2 YSYEKL. The ends were cut back, 2 bases at V and 3 bases at J, with 11 bases in the middle. This CDR3 is 16 amino acids long. The CDR3 protein is CASSQPQASYNSPLHF. CDR3 in DNA: TGCGCCAGCAGCCAACCACAGGCGAGCTATAATTCACCCCTCCACTTT.

In its sample, this clonotype was seen once. The chain carries TRBV11-1 and TRBJ1-1, with 9 bases lining up with TRBD1. This CDR3 comprises 18 residues. The germline V gene has CDR1 SGHAT and CDR2 FQDESV (reference sequence). Unmatched junction bases numbered 14, after V lost 5 bases and J lost 1 base. The CDR3 is CASSRIDRGLTENTEAFF. CDR3 DNA sequence: TGTGCCAGCAGCAGAATTGACAGGGGGTTAACAGAGAACACTGAAGCTTTCTTT.

This clonotype turned up a few times. The rearrangement links TRBV10-3 to TRBJ1-5; D is ambiguous. The CDR3 is 12 residues long. The germline V gene has CDR1 ENHRY and CDR2 SYGVKD. Trimming took off 1 base at V and 10 bases at J, with 8 bases between the two ends. The CDR3 spells CAISELPGPQHF. Written as DNA, the CDR3 is TGTGCCATCAGTGAGTTACCTGGCCCCCAGCATTTT.

This clonotype is medium-sized within its sample. The chain uses TRBV28 and TRBJ2-5; TRBD1 agrees at 7 bases. The CDR3 extends over 14 amino acids. V dropped 5 bases and J dropped 2; count of bases not matched to a gene: 5. The V gene's germline CDR1 is MDHEN and CDR2 SYDVKM. The CDR3 nucleotides read TGTGCCAGCAGTGGGGGACAGAAACAAGAGACCCAGTACTTC. This gives the protein CASSGGQKQETQYF.

The chain has TRBV10-3 and TRBJ2-1; 8 bases agree with TRBD2. Germline V gene data show CDR1 as ENHRY and CDR2 as SYGVKD. This CDR3 spans 16 amino acids. Unmatched junction bases numbered 5, after V lost 4 bases and J lost 0 bases. The CDR3: CAISGVAGSSYNEQFF. For the CDR3, the DNA is TGTGCCATCAGTGGGGTAGCGGGGAGCTCCTACAATGAGCAGTTCTTC.

The chain uses TRBV20-1 and TRBJ2-1; D could derive from TRBD1 or TRBD2 (5 bases each). This CDR3 spans 14 amino acids. The germline V and J ends were trimmed by 1 base and 4 bases, with 11 bases remaining between them. The germline V gene encodes CDR1 DFQATT and CDR2 SNEGSKA (reference sequence). The CDR3 region has the DNA TGCAGTGCTAGAGGCCGGGACGGATACAATGAGCAGTTCTTC. Residues: CSARGRDGYNEQFF.

The chain links TRBV11-1 to TRBJ1-1; D gene ambiguous. This CDR3 spans 13 amino acids. V lost 5 bases and J 0 bases, leaving 7 bases between the germline ends. Germline assignment: CDR1 SGHAT and CDR2 FQDESV (reference sequence). The DNA for the CDR3 is TGTGCCAGCAGCGGACGGATGAACACTGAAGCTTTCTTT. Protein sequence: CASSGRMNTEAFF. Full variable domain (remainder filled in from reference TRBV11-1 and TRBJ1-1): EAEVAQSPRYKITEKSQAVAFWCDPISGHATLYWYRQILGQGPELLVQFQDESVVDDSQLPKDRFSAERLKGVDSTLKIQPAELGDSAMYLCASSGRMNTEAFFGQGTRLTVV.